The 20 T cell receptor beta chains listed next were all sequenced from one sample in a study of shared clonotypes between healthy human individuals. Method: immunoSEQ multiplex PCR; TCRdb's copy keeps in-frame clones and lacks some. The sample yields about 560,000 clones, roughly 72% seen once. The material sequenced was PBMCs. Receptors were obtained from a woman aged 40-49 years in good health. Some clones in this sample may be carry-over from other donors' samples.

This chain uses TRBV27 with TRBJ2-1; D might be TRBD2 (5 bases). This CDR3 region has 16 residues. Trimming took 5 bases from V and 5 from J, leaving 19 bases between them. Looked up from germline, CDR1 is MNHEY and CDR2 is SMNVEV (reference sequence). In nucleotides, the CDR3 is TGTGCCAGCAGTGTACTGGCTGGCGGGCTAAACAATGAGCAGTTCTTC. This translates into CASSVLAGGLNNEQFF.

V and J are TRBV4-1 and TRBJ2-5; D gene uncertain. The CDR3 is 14 amino acids. Trimming pared 1 base from V and 4 bases from J, leaving 10 bases between. Germline CDR1 MGHRA, CDR2 YSYEKL. CDR3 loop: CASSQGSQGETQYF. CDR3 bases: TGCGCCAGCAGCCAAGGCTCCCAAGGAGAGACCCAGTACTTC.

V gene TRBV5-6 combines with J gene TRBJ1-5, with TRBD1 as a possible D gene (5 bases). V lost 0 bases and J 2 bases, leaving 9 bases between the germline ends. CDR3 length equals 15 residues. Germline assignment: CDR1 SGHDT and CDR2 YYEEEE. Written as DNA, the CDR3 is TGTGCCAGCAGCTTGGCGACAGCGGGCAATCAGCCCCAGCATTTT. Its protein is CASSLATAGNQPQHF.

J is TRBJ2-7 and V is TRBV5-8; 8 bases match TRBD2. Germline V lookup: CDR1 SGHTS, CDR2 YDEGEE. V lost 4 bases, J lost 5 bases, and 11 bases stayed unmatched. The CDR3 consists of 15 residues. DNA for the CDR3: TGTGCCAGCAGCCGCGATGGGACTAGTTTCCACGAGCAGTACTTC. Translation: CASSRDGTSFHEQYF.

The chain uses TRBV7-3 and TRBJ2-7; 9 nucleotides match TRBD2. V shed 3 bases, J shed 1 base, and the junction held 1 base outside the gene matches. The CDR3 has 14 residues. CDR1 and CDR2 (germline): SGHTA, FQGTGA. The CDR3 DNA reads as TGTGCCAGCAGCTTTAGCGGGAGTTCCTACGAGCAGTACTTC. Translation gives CASSFSGSSYEQYF.

Notes on this clone: A read error may be the cause here, since a much bigger clone is one base away. V and J are TRBV6-6 and TRBJ2-6; D might be TRBD1 (5 bases). This CDR3 contains 14 residues. Germline CDR1 reads MNHNY; CDR2 reads SVGAGI (reference sequence). The germline V and J ends were trimmed by 5 bases and 2 bases, with 7 bases remaining between them. The CDR3 region has the DNA TGTGCCAGCAGTGCCAGGGCTGGGGCCAACGTCCTGACTTTC. Translated: CASSARAGANVLTF.

This sequence joins TRBV20-1 and TRBJ2-7; D possibly corresponds to TRBD1 (6 bases). Germline CDR1 and CDR2: DFQATT and SNEGSKA (reference sequence). The CDR3 extends over 11 amino acids. V lost 6 bases to trimming and J lost 6 bases, with 12 bases between them. The CDR3 protein is CSASSGAEQYF. DNA of the CDR3: TGCAGTGCCAGTTCAGGGGCCGAGCAGTACTTC.

The V call is TRBV7-3, the J call TRBJ2-1; 8 positions agree with TRBD2. Looked up from germline, CDR1 is SGHTA and CDR2 is FQGTGA. J lost 7 bases, V lost 4 bases, and 6 bases had no gene match. The CDR3 totals 14 residues. CDR3 amino acids: CASSSTGGPNEQFF. CDR3 nucleotides: TGTGCCAGCAGCTCCACGGGAGGGCCGAATGAGCAGTTCTTC.

CDR3: CASSLDGGTYNEQFF. CDR3 sequence (DNA): TGTGCCAGCAGCTTAGATGGCGGGACCTACAATGAGCAGTTCTTC. The chain recombines TRBV7-3 with TRBJ2-1, with D possibly matching TRBD2 (6 bases). The V gene's germline CDR1 is SGHTA and CDR2 FQGTGA. The ends were cut back, 2 bases at V and 2 bases at J, with 10 bases in the middle. The CDR3 extends over 15 amino acids.

Note on this clone: A much larger clone differs by one base, so this may be a read error. The chain couples TRBV18 to TRBJ1-5, with D unresolved. CDR3 length: 16 amino acids. Germline V gene sequence: CDR1 KGHSH, CDR2 LQKENI. CDR3 sequence reads: CACSPYGGYPREPQHF. The CDR3 DNA follows: TGTGCCTGCTCACCGTACGGTGGGTACCCAAGGGAGCCCCAGCATTTT.

Worth noting for this clone: This probably arose from a read error, given a far larger clone one base away. This rearrangement joins TRBV6-1 to TRBJ2-2; D may be TRBD1 (6 bases). The CDR3 spans 14 residues. Germline V gene lookup returns CDR1 MNHNS and CDR2 SASEGT. The V end lost 6 bases, the J end lost 3 bases, and 11 bases lay between the germline ends. CDR3 DNA: TGTGCCAGCAGGTCAGGGGCGGACACCGGGGAGCTGTTTTTT. Amino acids: CASRSGADTGELFF.

This clone was observed once. The V and J genes are TRBV21-1 and TRBJ2-1; the table gives TRBD2 as D, unverified against the DNA. TRBV21-1 is recorded as a pseudogene. This CDR3 has 18 amino acids. As DNA, the CDR3 is TGTGCCAGCAGCGCTGAGCCCCCGGGACTAGCGGGCAACAATGAGCAGTTCTTC. Translating it yields CASSAEPPGLAGNNEQFF.

Comments on this clone: This likely reflects a read error, since a far larger clone is one base away. The chain employs TRBV7-9 and TRBJ2-2; 10 bases are shared with TRBD1. Germline V gene data show CDR1 as SEHNR and CDR2 as FQNEAQ (reference sequence). This CDR3 is built from 15 residues. Germline trimming cut 6 bases from V and 4 bases from J; bases unmatched to any gene: 5. Here the CDR3 DNA reads TGTGCCAGCAGGTTGGGGACAGGGGTCACCGGGGAGCTGTTTTTT. It is translated as CASRLGTGVTGELFF.

V is TRBV28 and J is TRBJ2-1; 15 positions agree with TRBD2. Losses at the gene ends were 5 bases for V and 9 bases for J; bases not matched to a gene: 8. This CDR3 is built from 16 residues. Germline V CDR1 and CDR2: MDHEN, SYDVKM. The DNA for the CDR3 is TGTGCCAGCAGTATCCGGACTAGCGGGAGGGCGGGTGAGCAGTTCTTC. As protein: CASSIRTSGRAGEQFF.

Concerning this clone itself: A single base separates this from a much larger clone, so it may be a read error. Other DNA sequences in this specimen translate into the identical CDR3. V and J are TRBV2 and TRBJ2-7; D not resolved. Trimming shortened V by 5 bases and J by 7 bases, and 6 bases separated the two germline ends. CDR3 length equals 10 residues. Germline-derived CDR1 and CDR2 are SNHLY and FYNNEI. The chain's CDR3 is CASSLREQYF. The DNA of the CDR3 is TGTGCCAGCAGTCTCCGGGAGCAGTACTTC.

The CDR3 protein is CASSQERGSGELFF. The CDR3 nucleotides are TGCGCCAGCAGCCAAGAGAGGGGGAGCGGGGAGCTGTTTTTT. This rearrangement joins TRBV4-3 to TRBJ2-2; TRBD1 is a possible D gene (6 bases). Germline values: CDR1 LGHNA, CDR2 YSLEER. With 0 bases removed from V and 7 bases from J, the gap between germline ends came to 9 bases. The CDR3 extends over 14 amino acids.

The rearrangement joins TRBV7-2 to TRBJ2-3; 10 bases fit TRBD2. Germline V lookup: CDR1 SGHTA, CDR2 FQGNSA. V shed 6 bases and J 5 bases; nucleotides not matched to a gene: 8. This CDR3 region has 15 residues. DNA of the CDR3: TGTGCCAGCAGGCTACTAGCGGGGCTCCGAGATACGCAGTATTTT. It codes for CASRLLAGLRDTQYF. Complete variable domain (other parts from reference TRBV7-2 and TRBJ2-3): GAGVSQSPSNKVTEKGKDVELRCDPISGHTALYWYRQSLGQGLEFLIYFQGNSAPDKSGLPSDRFSAERTGGSVSTLTIQRTQQEDSAVYLCASRLLAGLRDTQYFGPGTRLTVL.

The chain uses TRBV11-3 and TRBJ1-6; D is possibly TRBD1 (6 bases). Looked up from germline, CDR1 is SGHNT and CDR2 is YENEEA. CDR3 size: 14 residues. The ends were cut back, 5 bases at V and 7 bases at J, with 12 bases in the middle. The CDR3 protein is CASSGGQSNSPLHF. The CDR3 bases are TGTGCCAGCAGCGGGGGACAATCCAATTCACCCCTCCACTTT.

This chain joins TRBV28 and TRBJ1-4, with 7 bases lining up with TRBD1. V lost 4 bases and J lost 0; bases outside the gene matches: 5. This CDR3 region has 16 residues. CDR1 is MDHEN and CDR2 is SYDVKM in the germline V gene. This CDR3 is CASSYPGGATNEKLFF. The CDR3 DNA follows: TGTGCCAGCAGTTACCCAGGGGGGGCAACTAATGAAAAACTGTTTTTT. The full variable domain, in which reference TRBV28 and TRBJ1-4 provide the parts outside the CDR3, is DVKVTQSSRYLVKRTGEKVFLECVQDMDHENMFWYRQDPGLGLRLIYFSYDVKMKEKGDIPEGYSVSREKKERFSLILESASTNQTSMYLCASSYPGGATNEKLFFGSGTQLSVL.

This sequence joins TRBV30 and TRBJ2-3; 9 nucleotides match TRBD1. J lost 4 bases, V lost 8 bases, and 10 bases had no gene match. The CDR3 runs to 14 residues. Per germline, CDR1 GTSNPN and CDR2 SVGIG (reference sequence). This CDR3 is CAQSQGAVSDTQYF. Written as DNA, the CDR3 is TGTGCCCAGTCACAGGGGGCTGTTTCAGATACGCAGTATTTT.